This passage covers 24 T cell receptor beta chains from one sample sequenced in a study of T cell responses to AZD1222 COVID-19 vaccine. Repertoires were generated with immunoSEQ multiplex PCR, while TCRdb's copy carries only in-frame clones and drops some. The table includes 30,000 to 35,000 clones, about 84% detected once. Source: peripheral blood, taken 28 days after the second AZD1222 dose. These receptors originate from an adult who received the AZD1222 COVID-19 vaccine.

The V call is TRBV6-2 or TRBV6-3, the J call TRBJ2-5; D remains unclear. The germline CDR1 and CDR2 sequences are MNHEY and SVGEGT. The CDR3 runs 12 residues. Trimming stripped 2 bases from V and 6 bases from J, with 7 bases between. The CDR3 nucleotides read TGTGCCAGCAGTTACCCCCACAAGACCCAGTACTTC. It encodes CASSYPHKTQYF.

V and J are TRBV3-1 (or the pseudogene TRBV3-2) and TRBJ2-2, with 9 bases fitting TRBD1. The CDR3 contains 15 residues. Looked up from germline, CDR1 is LGHDT and CDR2 is YNNKEL (reference sequence). Trimming at V came to 7 bases and at J to 4 bases, leaving 7 bases not matched to a gene. The CDR3 here is CASNPGTGSTGELFF. In DNA, the CDR3 is TGTGCCAGCAACCCCGGGACAGGGAGCACCGGGGAGCTGTTTTTT.

The V gene is TRBV14, the J gene TRBJ2-1; TRBD2 matches at 7 bases. This CDR3 has 18 residues. Looked up from germline, CDR1 is SGHDN and CDR2 is FVKESK. J lost 10 bases, V lost 1 base, and 19 bases had no gene match. The CDR3 coding sequence is TGTGCCAGCAGCCAAGTGAATCTTCGGGGGGTGTATCGGGAGGAGCAGTTCTTC. Encoded protein: CASSQVNLRGVYREEQFF.

This chain joins TRBV5-1 and TRBJ2-1, with TRBD2 identical over 12 bases. Trimming removed 5 bases from V and 0 bases from J; junction bases left unmatched: 6. CDR3 length equals 17 residues. Germline V gene data show CDR1 as SGHRS and CDR2 as YFSETQ. Written as DNA, the CDR3 is TGCGCCAGCAGTTCGGGACTAGCGGGCAGCTCCTACAATGAGCAGTTCTTC. This gives the protein CASSSGLAGSSYNEQFF.

V gene TRBV3-1 (or the pseudogene TRBV3-2) combines with J gene TRBJ2-7, with D perhaps being TRBD1 or TRBD2 (5 bases each). This CDR3 region has 15 residues. Germline CDR1 is LGHDT and CDR2 is YNNKEL (reference sequence). Trimming shortened V by 1 base and J by 2 bases, and 12 bases separated the two germline ends. This CDR3 is CASSQVGTCTYEQYV. Here the CDR3 DNA reads TGTGCCAGCAGCCAAGTGGGGACGTGTACCTACGAGCAGTACGTC.

The chain links TRBV4-1 to TRBJ1-2, with 10 positions matching TRBD1. This CDR3 contains 16 residues. The germline gives CDR1 MGHRA, CDR2 YSYEKL. J gave up 4 bases and V 4 bases, and 9 bases lay outside the gene matches. CDR3 loop: CASSPGRDRGGYGYTF. The CDR3 DNA is TGCGCCAGCAGCCCAGGAAGGGACAGGGGCGGCTATGGCTACACCTTC.

The chain carries TRBV11-2 and TRBJ2-5; TRBD2 matches 9 bases. This CDR3 region has 17 residues. With 1 base clipped from V and 5 bases from J, the junction kept 11 bases outside the gene matches. Germline loops: CDR1 SGHAT, CDR2 FQNNGV. CDR3 region: CASSLVVGGGGSETQYF. For the CDR3, the DNA is TGTGCCAGCAGCTTAGTTGTAGGCGGGGGGGGTTCGGAGACCCAGTACTTC. Using reference TRBV11-2 and TRBJ2-5 for the parts outside the CDR3, the full variable domain is EAGVAQSPRYKIIEKRQSVAFWCNPISGHATLYWYQQILGQGPKLLIQFQNNGVVDDSQLPKDRFSAERLKGVDSTLKIQPAKLEDSAVYLCASSLVVGGGGSETQYFGPGTRLLVL.

The CDR3 bases are TGTGCCAGCAGCAAAAGAGCCGGATGGACAGGGGAACCCCGGACTAGCTGGGAGCAGTTCTTC. Translated: CASSKRAGWTGEPRTSWEQFF. This chain uses TRBV21-1 with TRBJ2-1; the table's D call of TRBD1 was not tested on the DNA. TRBV21-1 is a known pseudogene. The CDR3 totals 21 residues.

V is TRBV4-2 and J is TRBJ1-5; D is uncertain. Trimming took 0 bases from V and 1 from J, leaving 4 bases between them. The length of the CDR3 is 14 residues. CDR1 and CDR2 (germline): LGHNA, YNFKEQ. The CDR3 nucleotides read TGTGCCAGCAGCCAAGATGGCAGCAATCAGCCCCAGCATTTT. It codes for CASSQDGSNQPQHF.

This rearrangement joins TRBV27 to TRBJ1-3; 7 nucleotides line up with TRBD1. The junction had 9 bases not matched to a gene; V was cut back by 6 bases and J by 4 bases. The CDR3 consists of 15 residues. Germline V gene sequence: CDR1 MNHEY, CDR2 SMNVEV (reference sequence). This CDR3 is CASSSAGGKGNTIYF. The DNA for the CDR3 is TGTGCCAGCAGCTCCGCAGGGGGTAAAGGAAACACCATATATTTT.

This clone was detected only once. The chain employs TRBV5-4 and TRBJ2-5; D remains ambiguous. CDR1 SGHNT and CDR2 YYREEE come from the germline V gene (reference sequence). Trimming removed 1 base from V and 4 bases from J, with 11 bases in between. The CDR3 consists of 14 residues. In DNA form, the CDR3 reads TGTGCCAGCAGCTTGATATTATCGGGAGAGACCCAGTACTTC. It encodes CASSLILSGETQYF.

This chain joins TRBV6-6 and TRBJ1-5; TRBD1 might be the D (6 bases). Germline loops: CDR1 MNHNY, CDR2 SVGAGI (reference sequence). CDR3 size: 14 residues. Trimming took 0 bases from V and 11 from J, leaving 14 bases between them. Written as DNA, the CDR3 is TGTGCCAGCAGTTACTCGGGGGGCGAAGGGACCCAGCATTTT. This gives the protein CASSYSGGEGTQHF.

The chain links TRBV9 to TRBJ1-5, with D hard to call. The CDR3 loop spans 16 amino acids. Deletions cut 0 bases from V and 5 bases from J, with 15 bases between. CDR1 is SGDLS and CDR2 is YYNGEE in the germline V gene. The CDR3: CASSVAFPQQDQPQHF. DNA for the CDR3: TGTGCCAGCAGCGTAGCTTTCCCCCAGCAGGATCAGCCCCAGCATTTT.

The genes are TRBV15 and TRBJ2-5, with D possibly called TRBD1 or TRBD2 (5 bases each). CDR1 and CDR2 from the germline V gene are LNHNV and YYDKDF (reference sequence). The CDR3 sequence is 14 residues long. Trimming removed 0 bases from V and 6 bases from J, with 11 bases in between. The CDR3, as DNA: TGTGCCACCAGCAGAGATTCGCAGGGACAGACCCAGTACTTC. Protein product: CATSRDSQGQTQYF. The whole variable domain, filled in from reference TRBV15 and TRBJ2-5, reads DAMVIQNPRYQVTQFGKPVTLSCSQTLNHNVMYWYQQKSSQAPKLLFHYYDKDFNNEADTPDNFQSRRPNTSFCFLDIRSPGLGDTAMYLCATSRDSQGQTQYFGPGTRLLVL.

The chain links TRBV5-1 to TRBJ2-3; D remains unclear. Looked up from germline, CDR1 is SGHRS and CDR2 is YFSETQ. The germline V and J ends were trimmed by 4 bases and 0 bases, with 15 bases remaining between them. This CDR3 contains 16 residues. The CDR3 DNA reads as TGCGCCAGCAGCCCAGTAGCAGGAACTAGCACAGATACGCAGTATTTT. It codes for CASSPVAGTSTDTQYF.

The chain joins TRBV5-1 to TRBJ2-1; TRBD2 might be the D (5 bases). Per the germline V gene, CDR1 is SGHRS and CDR2 is YFSETQ. CDR3 length: 15 residues. Trimming cost V 6 bases and J 0 bases, with 13 bases left between them. CDR3 coding DNA: TGCGCCAGCATCCCGGACGGGGACTCCTACAATGAGCAGTTCTTC. This encodes CASIPDGDSYNEQFF.

The chain has TRBV19 and TRBJ1-1; 7 nucleotides line up with TRBD1. From germline, CDR1 is LNHDA and CDR2 SQIVND (reference sequence). The CDR3 has 12 residues. The trim removed 5 bases at V and 9 bases at J, leaving 6 bases unmatched. The CDR3 loop reads CASSHTGAKAFF. CDR3 DNA: TGTGCCAGTAGTCATACAGGGGCGAAAGCTTTCTTT.

This clone was seen only a few times. This sequence joins TRBV5-1 and TRBJ2-5; D is perhaps TRBD2 (6 bases). Trimming removed 0 bases at V and 3 bases at J, with 12 bases between. This CDR3 is 15 amino acids long. Per germline, CDR1 SGHRS and CDR2 YFSETQ. This CDR3 reads CASSLGHSGEETQYF. For the CDR3, the DNA is TGCGCCAGCAGCTTGGGACACTCGGGGGAAGAGACCCAGTACTTC.

The chain carries TRBV3-1 (or the pseudogene TRBV3-2) and TRBJ1-6, with D possibly being TRBD1 (6 bases). The CDR3 runs 13 residues. The germline V and J ends were trimmed by 4 bases and 7 bases, with 8 bases remaining between them. Germline V gives CDR1 LGHDT, CDR2 YNNKEL (reference sequence). The CDR3 here is CASSRGQNSPLHF. The CDR3 DNA reads as TGTGCCAGCAGCCGCGGACAGAATTCACCCCTCCACTTT.

V and J are TRBV18 and TRBJ1-5; D is perhaps TRBD1 (6 bases). V shed 6 bases and J shed 0 bases, with 15 bases lying between them. There are 16 residues in the CDR3. The germline V gene has CDR1 KGHSH and CDR2 LQKENI. The CDR3 DNA is TGTGCCAGCTCGAGAGTGGGACAACCTAGCAATCAGCCCCAGCATTTT. Amino acid sequence: CASSRVGQPSNQPQHF.

This chain uses TRBV18 with TRBJ1-4; D is unresolved. The V gene's germline CDR1 is KGHSH and CDR2 LQKENI. Between the trimmed V and J ends, which lost 2 bases and 7 bases, there was a span of 8 bases. The CDR3 length is 13 residues. The CDR3 reads CASSPGVVEKLFF. CDR3 nucleotides: TGTGCCAGCTCACCAGGGGTCGTTGAAAAACTGTTTTTT.

The V call is TRBV7-9, the J call TRBJ2-5; a possible D gene is TRBD2 (5 bases). Trimming removed 3 bases from V and 5 bases from J, with 7 bases in between. Germline CDR1 is SEHNR and CDR2 is FQNEAQ (reference sequence). The CDR3 runs to 12 residues. The CDR3 loop reads CASSFRGETQYF. The CDR3 nucleotides are TGTGCCAGCAGCTTCCGAGGGGAGACCCAGTACTTC.

There are a few counts of this clone. This chain links TRBV5-1 with TRBJ2-5; 16 positions match TRBD2. V was clipped by 3 bases and J by 2 bases; unmatched bases: 7. This CDR3 contains 18 residues. Per germline, CDR1 SGHRS and CDR2 YFSETQ. The chain's CDR3 is CASSSGTSGRGRQETQYF. The CDR3, as DNA: TGCGCCAGCAGCTCCGGGACTAGCGGGAGGGGGAGGCAAGAGACCCAGTACTTC.

The chain couples TRBV19 to TRBJ1-6; D gene uncertain. The V gene lost 1 base and the J gene lost 7 bases, with 14 bases spanning the gap. Germline V gene data show CDR1 as LNHDA and CDR2 as SQIVND (reference sequence). This CDR3 is built from 16 residues. CDR3 coding DNA: TGTGCCAGTAGTATAGTCGCCGGGTCAGGAAATTCACCCCTCCACTTT. This sequence encodes CASSIVAGSGNSPLHF.